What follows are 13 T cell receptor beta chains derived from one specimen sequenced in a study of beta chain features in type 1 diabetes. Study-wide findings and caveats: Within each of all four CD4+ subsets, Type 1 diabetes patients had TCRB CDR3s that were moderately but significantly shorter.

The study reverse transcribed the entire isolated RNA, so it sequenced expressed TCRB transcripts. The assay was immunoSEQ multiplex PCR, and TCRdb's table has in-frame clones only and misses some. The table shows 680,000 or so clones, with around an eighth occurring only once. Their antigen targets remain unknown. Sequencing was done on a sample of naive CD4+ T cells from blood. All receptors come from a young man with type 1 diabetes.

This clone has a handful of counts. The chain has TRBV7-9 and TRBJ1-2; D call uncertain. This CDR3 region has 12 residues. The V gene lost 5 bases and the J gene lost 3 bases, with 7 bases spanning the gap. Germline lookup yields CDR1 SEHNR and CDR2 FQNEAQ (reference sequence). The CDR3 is CASSGSHYGYTF. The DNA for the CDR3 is TGTGCCAGCAGCGGCAGCCACTATGGCTACACCTTC. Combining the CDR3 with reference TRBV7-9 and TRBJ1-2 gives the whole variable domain DTGVSQNPRHKITKRGQNVTFRCDPISEHNRLYWYRQTLGQGPEFLTYFQNEAQLEKSRLLSDRFSAERPKGSFSTLEIQRTEQGDSAMYLCASSGSHYGYTFGSGTRLTVV.

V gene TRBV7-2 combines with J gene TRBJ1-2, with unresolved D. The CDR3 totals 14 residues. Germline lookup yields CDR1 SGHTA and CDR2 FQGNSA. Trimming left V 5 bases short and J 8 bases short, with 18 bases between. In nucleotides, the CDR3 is TGTGCCAGCAGCCTCGGCGGGCAGATGGGAGGCTACACCTTC. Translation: CASSLGGQMGGYTF.

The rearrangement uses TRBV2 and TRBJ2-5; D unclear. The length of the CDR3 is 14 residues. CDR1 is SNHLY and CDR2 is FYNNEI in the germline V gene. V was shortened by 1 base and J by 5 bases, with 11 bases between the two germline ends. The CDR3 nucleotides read TGTGCCAGCAGTGAAGGGGCCGCCGGGGAGACCCAGTACTTC. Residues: CASSEGAAGETQYF.

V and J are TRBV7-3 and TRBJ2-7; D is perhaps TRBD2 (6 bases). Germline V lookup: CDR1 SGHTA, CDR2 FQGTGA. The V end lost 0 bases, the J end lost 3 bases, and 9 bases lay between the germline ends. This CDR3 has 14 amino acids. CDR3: CASSLTGGNYEQYF. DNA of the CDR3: TGTGCCAGCAGCTTAACGGGGGGAAACTACGAGCAGTACTTC.

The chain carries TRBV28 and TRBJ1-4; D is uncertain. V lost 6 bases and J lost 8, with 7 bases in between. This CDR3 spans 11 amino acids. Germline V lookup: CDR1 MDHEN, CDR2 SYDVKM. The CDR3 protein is CASSPREKLFF. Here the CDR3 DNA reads TGTGCCAGCAGCCCCCGGGAAAAACTGTTTTTT.

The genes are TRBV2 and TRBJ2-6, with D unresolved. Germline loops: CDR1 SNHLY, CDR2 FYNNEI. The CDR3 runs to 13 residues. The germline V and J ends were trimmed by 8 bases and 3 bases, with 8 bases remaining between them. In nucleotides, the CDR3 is TGTGCCAGCGAACAATTTGGGGCCAACGTCCTGACTTTC. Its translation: CASEQFGANVLTF. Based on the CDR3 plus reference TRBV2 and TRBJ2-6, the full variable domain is EPEVTQTPSHQVTQMGQEVILRCVPISNHLYFYWYRQILGQKVEFLVSFYNNEISEKSEIFDDQFSVERPDGSNFTLKIRSTKLEDSAMYFCASEQFGANVLTFGAGSRLTVL.

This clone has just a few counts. For the CDR3, the DNA is TGTGCCAGCAGCCATTTCGACAGGACAAACTATGGCTACACCTTC. It codes for CASSHFDRTNYGYTF. The chain has TRBV11-2 and TRBJ1-2; D perhaps matches TRBD1 (6 bases). Germline V gives CDR1 SGHAT, CDR2 FQNNGV. Trimming cost V 5 bases and J 2 bases, with 15 bases left between them. This CDR3 is 15 amino acids long. Full variable domain (missing parts from reference TRBV11-2 and TRBJ1-2): EAGVAQSPRYKIIEKRQSVAFWCNPISGHATLYWYQQILGQGPKLLIQFQNNGVVDDSQLPKDRFSAERLKGVDSTLKIQPAKLEDSAVYLCASSHFDRTNYGYTFGSGTRLTVV.

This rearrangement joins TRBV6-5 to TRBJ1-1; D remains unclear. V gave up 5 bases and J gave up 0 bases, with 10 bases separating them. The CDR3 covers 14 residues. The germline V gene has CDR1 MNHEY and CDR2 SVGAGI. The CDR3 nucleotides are TGTGCCAGCAGTACCGACACCGTGAACACTGAAGCTTTCTTT. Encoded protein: CASSTDTVNTEAFF.

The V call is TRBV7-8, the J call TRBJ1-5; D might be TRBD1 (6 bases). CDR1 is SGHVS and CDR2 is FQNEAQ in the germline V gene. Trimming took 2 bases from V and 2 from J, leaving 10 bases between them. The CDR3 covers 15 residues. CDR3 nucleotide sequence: TGTGCCAGCAGCTTACAGGGGACGGGCAATCAGCCCCAGCATTTT. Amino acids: CASSLQGTGNQPQHF. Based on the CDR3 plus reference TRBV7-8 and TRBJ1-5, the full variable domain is GAGVSQSPRYKVAKRGQDVALRCDPISGHVSLFWYQQALGQGPEFLTYFQNEAQLDKSGLPSDRFFAERPEGSVSTLKIQRTQQEDSAVYLCASSLQGTGNQPQHFGDGTRLSIL.

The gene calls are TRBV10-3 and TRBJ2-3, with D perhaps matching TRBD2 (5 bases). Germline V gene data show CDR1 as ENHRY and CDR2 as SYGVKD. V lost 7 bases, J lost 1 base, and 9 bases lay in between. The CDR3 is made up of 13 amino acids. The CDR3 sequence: CAITPRGTDTQYF. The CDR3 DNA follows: TGTGCCATCACTCCGAGGGGCACAGATACGCAGTATTTT.

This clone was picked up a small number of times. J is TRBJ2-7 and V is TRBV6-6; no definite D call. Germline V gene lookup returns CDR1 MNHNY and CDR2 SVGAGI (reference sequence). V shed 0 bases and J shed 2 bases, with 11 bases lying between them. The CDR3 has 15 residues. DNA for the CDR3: TGTGCCAGCAGTTACTCGAACCAGCGTACCTACGAGCAGTACTTC. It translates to CASSYSNQRTYEQYF.

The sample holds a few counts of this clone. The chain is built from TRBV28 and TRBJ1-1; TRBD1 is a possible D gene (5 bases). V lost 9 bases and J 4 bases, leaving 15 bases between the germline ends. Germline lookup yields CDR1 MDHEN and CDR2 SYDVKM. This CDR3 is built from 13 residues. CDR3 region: CASSRGGSTEAFF. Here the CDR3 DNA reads TGTGCCAGTTCTCGTGGGGGGTCCACTGAAGCTTTCTTT.

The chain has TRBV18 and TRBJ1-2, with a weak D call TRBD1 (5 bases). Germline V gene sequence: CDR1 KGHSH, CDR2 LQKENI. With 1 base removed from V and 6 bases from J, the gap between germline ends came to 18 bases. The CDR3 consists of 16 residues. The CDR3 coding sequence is TGTGCCAGCTCACCACTAGAACAGTCCGGGGCGCATGGCTACACCTTC. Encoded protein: CASSPLEQSGAHGYTF.